The source of this T cell receptor beta chain is a study of cytomegalovirus exposure and HLA in healthy donors. Study results and caveats: A later analysis reportedly identified an Asian-associated ancestry cluster as carrying fewer N-insertions than the approximately 670-donor mean. Reports indicate that TCR beta sequences accurately predicted the HLA-A and HLA-B alleles of most subjects. An analysis done earlier found most TCR beta V segments productive about 90% or about 30% of the time. Three CMV-associated chains proved CMV antigen-specific in vitro.

Concerning this clone itself: The antigen remains undetermined.

Vbeta (60) and Jbeta (13) primers were used in the PCR. Measured with immunoSEQ multiplex PCR; TCRdb has only the in-frame clones, and not every one. Of 180,000 or so clones in the sample, 80% to 90% are singletons; the top ten hold approximately 9.4%. V lost 2 bases, J lost 1 base, and 12 bases lay in between. The CDR3 totals 16 residues. CDR1 SGHVS and CDR2 FQNEAQ come from the germline V gene. Sequencing was done on a sample of PBMCs. The genes are TRBV7-8 and TRBJ2-4; the D is unclear. The sequence was collected from a man aged 18 to 35 in good health and CMV-seropositive. The CDR3 is CASSLPRRMAKNIQYF. DNA for the CDR3: TGTGCCAGCAGCTTACCCCGTAGAATGGCCAAAAACATTCAGTACTTC.